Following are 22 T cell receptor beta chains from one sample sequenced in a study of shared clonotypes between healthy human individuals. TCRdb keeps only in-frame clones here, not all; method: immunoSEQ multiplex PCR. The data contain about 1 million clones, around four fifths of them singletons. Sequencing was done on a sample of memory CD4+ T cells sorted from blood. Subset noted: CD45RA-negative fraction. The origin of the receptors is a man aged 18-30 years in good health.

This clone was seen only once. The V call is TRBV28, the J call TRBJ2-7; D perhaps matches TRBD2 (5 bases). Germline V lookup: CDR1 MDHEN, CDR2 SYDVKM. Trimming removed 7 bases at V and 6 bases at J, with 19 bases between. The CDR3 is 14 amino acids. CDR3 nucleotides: TGTGCCAGCACCCTGACCGGGGTTAAGGGCGAGCAGTACTTC. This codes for CASTLTGVKGEQYF.

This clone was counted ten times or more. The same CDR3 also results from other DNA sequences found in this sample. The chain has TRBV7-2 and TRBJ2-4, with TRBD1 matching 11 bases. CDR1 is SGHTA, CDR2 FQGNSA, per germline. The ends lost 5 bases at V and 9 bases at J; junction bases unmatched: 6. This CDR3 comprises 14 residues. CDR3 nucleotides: TGTGCCAGCAGCGCCGGGACAGGGGGAGGCATTCAGTACTTC. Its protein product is CASSAGTGGGIQYF.

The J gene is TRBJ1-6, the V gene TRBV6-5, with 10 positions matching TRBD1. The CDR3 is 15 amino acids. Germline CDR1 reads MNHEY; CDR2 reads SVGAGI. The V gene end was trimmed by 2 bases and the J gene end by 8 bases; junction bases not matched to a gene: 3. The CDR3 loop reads CASSYPGTGDSPLHF. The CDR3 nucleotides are TGTGCCAGCAGTTACCCCGGGACAGGGGATTCACCCCTCCACTTT.

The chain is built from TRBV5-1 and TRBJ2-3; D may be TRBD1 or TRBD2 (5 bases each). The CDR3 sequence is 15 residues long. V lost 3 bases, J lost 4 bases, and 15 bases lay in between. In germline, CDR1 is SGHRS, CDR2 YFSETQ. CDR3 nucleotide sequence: TGCGCCAGCAGCTCGTACCCGACAGCGGCAGATACGCAGTATTTT. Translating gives CASSSYPTAADTQYF.

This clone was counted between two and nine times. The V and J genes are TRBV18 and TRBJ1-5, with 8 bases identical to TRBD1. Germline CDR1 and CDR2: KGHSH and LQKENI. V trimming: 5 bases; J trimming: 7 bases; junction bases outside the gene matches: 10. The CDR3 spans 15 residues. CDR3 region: CASSTGQGWRQPQHF. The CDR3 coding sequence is TGTGCCAGCTCAACCGGACAGGGATGGAGGCAGCCCCAGCATTTT.

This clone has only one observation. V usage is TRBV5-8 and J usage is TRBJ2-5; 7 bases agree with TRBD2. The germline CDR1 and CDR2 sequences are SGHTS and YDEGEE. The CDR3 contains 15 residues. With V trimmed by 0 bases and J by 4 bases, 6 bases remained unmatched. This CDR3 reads CASSLVVAGAETQYF. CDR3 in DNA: TGTGCCAGCAGCTTGGTCGTGGCGGGAGCAGAGACCCAGTACTTC.

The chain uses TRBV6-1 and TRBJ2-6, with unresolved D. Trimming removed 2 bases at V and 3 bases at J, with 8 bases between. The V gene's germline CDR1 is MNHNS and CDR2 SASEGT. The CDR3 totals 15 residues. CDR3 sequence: CASSELRVGANVLTF. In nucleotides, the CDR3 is TGTGCCAGCAGTGAACTCCGGGTTGGGGCCAACGTCCTGACTTTC.

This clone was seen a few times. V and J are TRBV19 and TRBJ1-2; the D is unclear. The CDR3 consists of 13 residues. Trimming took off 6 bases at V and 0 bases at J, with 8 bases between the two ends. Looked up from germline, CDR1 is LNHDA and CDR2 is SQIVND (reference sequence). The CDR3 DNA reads TGTGCCAGTAGGAGGGCCGCTAACTATGGCTACACCTTC. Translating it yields CASRRAANYGYTF.

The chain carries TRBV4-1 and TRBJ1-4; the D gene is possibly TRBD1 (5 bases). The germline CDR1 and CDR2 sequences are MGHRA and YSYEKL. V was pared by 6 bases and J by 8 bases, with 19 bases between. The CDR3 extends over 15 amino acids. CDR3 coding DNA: TGCGCCAGCAGACCCCCCGGGACCAAAAAAGAAAAACTGTTTTTT. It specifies CASRPPGTKKEKLFF.

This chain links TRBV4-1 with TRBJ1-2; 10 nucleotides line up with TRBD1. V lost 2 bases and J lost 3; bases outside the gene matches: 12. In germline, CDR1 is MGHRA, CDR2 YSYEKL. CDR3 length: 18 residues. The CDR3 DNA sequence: TGCGCCAGCAGCCAATTACAACGACAGGGGGCGCAGGACTATGGCTACACCTTC. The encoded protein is CASSQLQRQGAQDYGYTF.

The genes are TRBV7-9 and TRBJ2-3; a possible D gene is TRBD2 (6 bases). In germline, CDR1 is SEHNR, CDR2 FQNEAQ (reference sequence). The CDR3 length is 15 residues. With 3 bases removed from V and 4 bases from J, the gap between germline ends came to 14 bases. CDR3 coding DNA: TGTGCCAGCAGCTTCCCGGGAGCTGTTTCAGATACGCAGTATTTT. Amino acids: CASSFPGAVSDTQYF. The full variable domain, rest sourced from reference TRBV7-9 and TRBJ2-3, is DTGVSQNPRHKITKRGQNVTFRCDPISEHNRLYWYRQTLGQGPEFLTYFQNEAQLEKSRLLSDRFSAERPKGSFSTLEIQRTEQGDSAMYLCASSFPGAVSDTQYFGPGTRLTVL.

The CDR3 spells CASSRGQGGGYTF. The CDR3 bases are TGCGCCAGCAGCAGGGGACAGGGCGGCGGCTACACCTTC. V usage is TRBV5-1 and J usage is TRBJ1-2; 9 bases line up with TRBD1. Looked up from germline, CDR1 is SGHRS and CDR2 is YFSETQ. The CDR3 sequence is 13 residues long. J gave up 8 bases and V 4 bases, and 6 bases lay outside the gene matches.

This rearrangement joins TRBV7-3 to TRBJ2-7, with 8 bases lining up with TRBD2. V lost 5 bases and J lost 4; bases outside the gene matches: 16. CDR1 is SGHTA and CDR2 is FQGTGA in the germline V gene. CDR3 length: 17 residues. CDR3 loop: CASSPPPSGGGLYEQYF. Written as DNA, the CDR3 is TGTGCCAGCAGCCCACCCCCTTCCGGGGGGGGTTTATACGAGCAGTACTTC. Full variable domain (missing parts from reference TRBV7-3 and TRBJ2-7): GAGVSQTPSNKVTEKGKYVELRCDPISGHTALYWYRQSLGQGPEFLIYFQGTGAADDSGLPNDRFFAVRPEGSVSTLKIQRTERGDSAVYLCASSPPPSGGGLYEQYFGPGTRLTVT.

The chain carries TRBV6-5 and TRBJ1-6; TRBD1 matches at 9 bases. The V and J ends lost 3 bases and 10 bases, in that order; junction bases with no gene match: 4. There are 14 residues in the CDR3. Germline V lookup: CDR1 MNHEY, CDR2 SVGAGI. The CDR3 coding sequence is TGTGCCAGCAGTTATGGGACAGGGCAATCACCCCTCCACTTT. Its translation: CASSYGTGQSPLHF.

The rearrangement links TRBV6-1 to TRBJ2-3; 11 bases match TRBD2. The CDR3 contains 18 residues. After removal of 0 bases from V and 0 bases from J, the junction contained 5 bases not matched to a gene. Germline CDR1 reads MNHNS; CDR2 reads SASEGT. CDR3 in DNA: TGTGCCAGCAGTGAAGCTCAGGGACTAGCGGCTAGCACAGATACGCAGTATTTT. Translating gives CASSEAQGLAASTDTQYF.

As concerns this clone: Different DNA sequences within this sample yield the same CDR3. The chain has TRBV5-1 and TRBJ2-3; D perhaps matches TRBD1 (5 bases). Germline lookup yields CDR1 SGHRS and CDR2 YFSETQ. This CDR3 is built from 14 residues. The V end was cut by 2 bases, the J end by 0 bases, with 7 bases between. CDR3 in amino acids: CASSLQDSTDTQYF. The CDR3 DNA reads TGCGCCAGCAGCTTACAGGATAGCACAGATACGCAGTATTTT.

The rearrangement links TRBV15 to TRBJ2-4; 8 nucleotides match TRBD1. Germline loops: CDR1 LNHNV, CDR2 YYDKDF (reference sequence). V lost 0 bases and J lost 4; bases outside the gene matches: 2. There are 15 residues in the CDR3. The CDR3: CATSRDRDRKNIQYF. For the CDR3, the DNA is TGTGCCACCAGCAGAGATCGGGACAGGAAAAACATTCAGTACTTC.

The CDR3 spells CASSPSGGNTGELFF. The CDR3 bases are TGTGCCAGCTCACCTAGCGGGGGAAACACCGGGGAGCTGTTTTTT. The V call is TRBV18, the J call TRBJ2-2; 9 bases align to TRBD2. Per the germline V gene, CDR1 is KGHSH and CDR2 is LQKENI. The CDR3 runs 15 residues. With 3 bases clipped from V and 2 bases from J, the junction kept 1 base outside the gene matches.

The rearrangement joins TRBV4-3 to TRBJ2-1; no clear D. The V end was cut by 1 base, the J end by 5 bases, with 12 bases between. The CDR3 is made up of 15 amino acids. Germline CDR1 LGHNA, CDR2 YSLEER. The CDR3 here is CASSQGQRWDNEQFF. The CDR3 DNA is TGCGCCAGCAGCCAAGGCCAACGTTGGGACAATGAGCAGTTCTTC.

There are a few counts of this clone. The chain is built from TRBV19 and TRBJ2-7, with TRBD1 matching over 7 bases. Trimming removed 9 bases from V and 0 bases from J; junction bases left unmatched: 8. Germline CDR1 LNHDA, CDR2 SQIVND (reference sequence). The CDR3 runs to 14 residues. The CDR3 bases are TGTGCCAGCGGACGGACAGGAACCTCCTACGAGCAGTACTTC. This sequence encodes CASGRTGTSYEQYF.

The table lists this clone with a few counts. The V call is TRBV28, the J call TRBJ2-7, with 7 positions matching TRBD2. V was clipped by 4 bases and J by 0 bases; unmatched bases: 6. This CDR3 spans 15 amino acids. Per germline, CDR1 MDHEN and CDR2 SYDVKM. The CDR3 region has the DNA TGTGCCAGCAGTTCCCTAGCGGCCAACTCCTACGAGCAGTACTTC. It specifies CASSSLAANSYEQYF.

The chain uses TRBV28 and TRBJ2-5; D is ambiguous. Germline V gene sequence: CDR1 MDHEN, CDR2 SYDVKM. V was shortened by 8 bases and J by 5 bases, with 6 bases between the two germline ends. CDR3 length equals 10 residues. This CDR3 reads CASGRETQYF. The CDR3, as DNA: TGTGCCAGCGGCCGGGAGACCCAGTACTTC.